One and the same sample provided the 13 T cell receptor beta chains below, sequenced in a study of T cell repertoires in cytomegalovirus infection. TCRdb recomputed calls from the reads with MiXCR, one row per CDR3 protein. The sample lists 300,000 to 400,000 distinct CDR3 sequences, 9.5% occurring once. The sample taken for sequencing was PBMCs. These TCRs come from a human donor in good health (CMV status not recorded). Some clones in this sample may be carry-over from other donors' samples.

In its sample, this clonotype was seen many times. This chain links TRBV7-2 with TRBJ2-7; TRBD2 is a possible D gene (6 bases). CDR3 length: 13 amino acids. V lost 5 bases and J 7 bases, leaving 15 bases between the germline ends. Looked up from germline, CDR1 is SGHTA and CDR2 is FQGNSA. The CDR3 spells CASSRWRAGEQYF. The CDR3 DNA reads TGTGCCAGCAGCCGTTGGAGGGCCGGGGAGCAGTACTTC.

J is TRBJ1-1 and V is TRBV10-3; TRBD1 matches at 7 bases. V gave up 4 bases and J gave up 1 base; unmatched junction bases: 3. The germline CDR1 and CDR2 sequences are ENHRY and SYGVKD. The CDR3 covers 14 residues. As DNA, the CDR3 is TGTGCCATCAGTGCCCAGGGGGGGAACACTGAAGCTTTCTTT. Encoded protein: CAISAQGGNTEAFF.

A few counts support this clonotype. The CDR3 DNA sequence: TGTGCCAGCGCTGGGAAGGGGAACGAGCAGTACTTC. It codes for CASAGKGNEQYF. This rearrangement joins TRBV6-8 to TRBJ2-7; D is perhaps TRBD1 (5 bases). The V gene's germline CDR1 is MNHGY and CDR2 SAAAGT. Trimming shortened V by 8 bases and J by 5 bases, and 13 bases separated the two germline ends. The CDR3 totals 12 residues.

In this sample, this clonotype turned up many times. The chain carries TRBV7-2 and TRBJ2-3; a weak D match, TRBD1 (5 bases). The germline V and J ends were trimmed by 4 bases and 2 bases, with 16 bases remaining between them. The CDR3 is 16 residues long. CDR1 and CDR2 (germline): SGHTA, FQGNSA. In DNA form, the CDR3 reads TGTGCCAGCAGCTCCCAGGGCAATTCCAACACAGATACGCAGTATTTT. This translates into CASSSQGNSNTDTQYF.

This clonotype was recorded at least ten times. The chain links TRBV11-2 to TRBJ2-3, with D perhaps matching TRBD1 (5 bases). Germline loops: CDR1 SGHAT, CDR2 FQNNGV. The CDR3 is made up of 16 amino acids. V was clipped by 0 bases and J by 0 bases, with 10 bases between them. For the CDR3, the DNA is TGTGCCAGCAGCTTAGATTGGGGCTCCAGCACAGATACGCAGTATTTT. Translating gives CASSLDWGSSTDTQYF.

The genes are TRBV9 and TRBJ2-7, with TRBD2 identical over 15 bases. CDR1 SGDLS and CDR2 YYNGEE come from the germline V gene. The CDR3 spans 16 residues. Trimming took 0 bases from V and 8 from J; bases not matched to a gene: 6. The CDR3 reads CASSVAGTSGRSKQYF. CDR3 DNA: TGTGCCAGCAGCGTAGCTGGGACTAGCGGGAGGAGTAAGCAGTACTTC.

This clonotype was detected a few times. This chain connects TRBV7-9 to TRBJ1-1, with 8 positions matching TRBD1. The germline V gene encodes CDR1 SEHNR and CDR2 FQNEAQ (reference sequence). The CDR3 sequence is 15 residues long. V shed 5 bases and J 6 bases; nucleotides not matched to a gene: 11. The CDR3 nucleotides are TGTGCCAGCAGCCAAGGACAGGGTTCTCGCCCTGAAGCTTTCTTT. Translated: CASSQGQGSRPEAFF.

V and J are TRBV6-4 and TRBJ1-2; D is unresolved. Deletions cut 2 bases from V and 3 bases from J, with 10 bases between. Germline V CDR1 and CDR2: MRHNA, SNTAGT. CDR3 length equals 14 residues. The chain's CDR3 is CASSDPPADYGYTF. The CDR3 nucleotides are TGTGCCAGCAGTGACCCGCCTGCCGACTATGGCTACACCTTC.

CDR3 sequence: CATSRVSNTGELFF. The CDR3 DNA follows: TGTGCCACCTCCCGGGTTTCGAACACCGGGGAGCTGTTTTTT. The rearrangement uses TRBV19 and TRBJ2-2; D ambiguous. V was clipped by 10 bases and J by 0 bases, with 12 bases between them. The CDR3 consists of 14 residues. The germline CDR1 and CDR2 sequences are LNHDA and SQIVND (reference sequence).

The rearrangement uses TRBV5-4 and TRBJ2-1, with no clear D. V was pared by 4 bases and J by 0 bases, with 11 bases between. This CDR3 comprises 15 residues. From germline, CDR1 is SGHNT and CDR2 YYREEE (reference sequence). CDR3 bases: TGTGCCAGCAGCCTTAGCAGAAGCTCCTACAATGAGCAGTTCTTC. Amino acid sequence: CASSLSRSSYNEQFF.

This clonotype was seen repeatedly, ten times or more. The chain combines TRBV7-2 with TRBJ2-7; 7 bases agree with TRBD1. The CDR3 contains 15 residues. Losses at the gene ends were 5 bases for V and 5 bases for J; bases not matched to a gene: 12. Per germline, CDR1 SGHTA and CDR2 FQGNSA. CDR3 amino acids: CASSTPPTGFNEQYF. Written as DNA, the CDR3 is TGTGCCAGCAGCACGCCGCCGACAGGGTTCAACGAGCAGTACTTC.

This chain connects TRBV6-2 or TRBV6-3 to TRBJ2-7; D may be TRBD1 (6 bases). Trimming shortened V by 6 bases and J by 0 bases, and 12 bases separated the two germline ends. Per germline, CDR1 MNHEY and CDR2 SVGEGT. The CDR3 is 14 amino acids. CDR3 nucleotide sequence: TGTGCCAGCAGGACAGGACACCCCTCCTACGAGCAGTACTTC. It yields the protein CASRTGHPSYEQYF.

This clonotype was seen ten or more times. The CDR3 DNA reads as TGTGCCAGCAGCTTAAACGCCGTGAGGGGGCGAGAGACCCAGTACTTC. The encoded protein is CASSLNAVRGRETQYF. This chain joins TRBV7-2 and TRBJ2-5; 7 nucleotides align to TRBD1. V lost 2 bases to trimming and J lost 4 bases; unmatched junction nucleotides: 10. CDR1 and CDR2 (germline): SGHTA, FQGNSA. The CDR3 totals 16 residues.